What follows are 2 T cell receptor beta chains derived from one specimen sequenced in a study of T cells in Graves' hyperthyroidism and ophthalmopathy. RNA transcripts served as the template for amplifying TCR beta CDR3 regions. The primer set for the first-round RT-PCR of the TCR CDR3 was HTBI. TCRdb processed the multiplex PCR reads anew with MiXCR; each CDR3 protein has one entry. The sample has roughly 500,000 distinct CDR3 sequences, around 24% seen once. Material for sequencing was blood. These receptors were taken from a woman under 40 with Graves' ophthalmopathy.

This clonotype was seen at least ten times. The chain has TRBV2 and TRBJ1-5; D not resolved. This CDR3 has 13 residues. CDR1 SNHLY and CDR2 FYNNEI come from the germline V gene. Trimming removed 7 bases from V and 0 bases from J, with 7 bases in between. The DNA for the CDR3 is TGTGCCAGCACTCTGTATAGCAATCAGCCCCAGCATTTT. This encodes CASTLYSNQPQHF.

The CDR3 reads CASSNPRGLSGNTIYF. The DNA for the CDR3 is TGTGCCAGCAGTAATCCTAGGGGTCTCTCTGGAAACACCATATATTTT. The chain couples TRBV12-3 or TRBV12-4 to TRBJ1-3; maybe TRBD1 (5 bases). This CDR3 comprises 16 residues. The V end lost 5 bases, the J end lost 0 bases, and 14 bases lay between the germline ends.